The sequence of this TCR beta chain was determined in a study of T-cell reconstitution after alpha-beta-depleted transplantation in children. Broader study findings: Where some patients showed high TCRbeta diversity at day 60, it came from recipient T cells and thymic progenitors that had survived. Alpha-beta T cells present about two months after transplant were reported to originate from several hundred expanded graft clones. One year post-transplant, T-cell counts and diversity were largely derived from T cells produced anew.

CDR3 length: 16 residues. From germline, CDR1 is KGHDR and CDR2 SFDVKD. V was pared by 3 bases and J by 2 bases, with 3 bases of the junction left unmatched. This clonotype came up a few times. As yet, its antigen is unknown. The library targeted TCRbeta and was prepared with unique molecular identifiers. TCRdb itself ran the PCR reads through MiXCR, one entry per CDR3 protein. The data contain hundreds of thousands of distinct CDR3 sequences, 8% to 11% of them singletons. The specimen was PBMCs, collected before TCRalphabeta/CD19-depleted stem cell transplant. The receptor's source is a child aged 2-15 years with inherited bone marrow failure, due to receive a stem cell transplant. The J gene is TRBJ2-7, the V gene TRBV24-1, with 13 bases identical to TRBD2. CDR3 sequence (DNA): TGTGCCACCAGTGATACCGGGACTAGCGGGACCTACGAGCAGTACTTC. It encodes CATSDTGTSGTYEQYF.